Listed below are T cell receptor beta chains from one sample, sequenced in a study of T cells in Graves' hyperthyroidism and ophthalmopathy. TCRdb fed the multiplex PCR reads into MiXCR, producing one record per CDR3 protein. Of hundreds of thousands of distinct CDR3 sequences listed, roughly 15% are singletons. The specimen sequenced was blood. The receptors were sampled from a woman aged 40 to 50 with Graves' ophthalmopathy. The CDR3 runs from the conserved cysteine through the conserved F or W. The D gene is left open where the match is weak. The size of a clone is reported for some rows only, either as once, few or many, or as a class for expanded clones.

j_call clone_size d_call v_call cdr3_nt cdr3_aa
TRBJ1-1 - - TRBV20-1 TGCAGTGCTAGGAAGAGGGACTCTAGAAATGAAGCTTTCTTT CSARKRDSRNEAFF
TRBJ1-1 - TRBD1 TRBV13 TGTGCCAGCAGCTCGGGGGACAGGGTTGAAGCTTTCTTT CASSSGDRVEAFF
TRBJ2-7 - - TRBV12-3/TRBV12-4 TGTGCCAGCACCGACGACCTCTACGAGCAGTACTTC CASTDDLYEQYF
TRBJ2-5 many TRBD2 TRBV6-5 TGTGCCAGCAGTTACACCCGGTCTAGCGGCAAAGAGACCCAGTACTTC CASSYTRSSGKETQYF
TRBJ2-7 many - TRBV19 TGTGCCAGTAAGGTGGGAGGTTCCGCGAGGGAGCAGTACTTC CASKVGGSAREQYF
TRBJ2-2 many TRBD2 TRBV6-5 TGTGCCAGCAGTTACTCAACTAGCGGGAGTACCGGGGAGCTGTTTTTT CASSYSTSGSTGELFF
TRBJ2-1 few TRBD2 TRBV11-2 TGTGCCAGCAGCTTCCAGAGCGGGAGTTTCAATGAGCAGTTCTTC CASSFQSGSFNEQFF
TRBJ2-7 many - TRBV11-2 TGTGCCAGCAGCTTAGCCAGGGGACTGTACGAGCAGTACTTC CASSLARGLYEQYF
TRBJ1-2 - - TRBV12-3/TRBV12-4 TGTGCCAGCAGCCTTGACTTTTATGGGGTCTATGGCTACACCTTC CASSLDFYGVYGYTF
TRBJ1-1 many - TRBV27 TGTGCCAGCAGTTTGAAGGTGAACACTGAAGCTTTCTTT CASSLKVNTEAFF
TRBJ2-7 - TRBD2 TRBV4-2 TGTGCCAGCAGCCCCCGGACTAGCGGGAGTGACTACGAGCAGTACTTC CASSPRTSGSDYEQYF
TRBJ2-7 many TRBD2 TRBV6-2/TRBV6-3 TGTGCCAGCAGTTATAAGCCTAGCGGGTTGAAATCCTACGAGCAGTACTTC CASSYKPSGLKSYEQYF
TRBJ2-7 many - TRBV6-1 TGTGCCAGCCGTGCCTCTGCGGAGCAGTACTTC CASRASAEQYF
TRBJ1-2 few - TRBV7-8 TGTGCCAGCAGCTTTGACGGGGGAGGTGGCTACACCTTC CASSFDGGGGYTF
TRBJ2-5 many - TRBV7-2 TGTGCCAGCAGCTTAAACGTCAACCAAGAGACCCAGTACTTC CASSLNVNQETQYF
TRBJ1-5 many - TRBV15 TGTGCCACCAGCAGAAACAGGGACCAGCCCCAGCATTTT CATSRNRDQPQHF
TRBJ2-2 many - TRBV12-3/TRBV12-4 TGTGCCAGCAGTTCTAGGGAGCTGTTTTTT CASSSRELFF